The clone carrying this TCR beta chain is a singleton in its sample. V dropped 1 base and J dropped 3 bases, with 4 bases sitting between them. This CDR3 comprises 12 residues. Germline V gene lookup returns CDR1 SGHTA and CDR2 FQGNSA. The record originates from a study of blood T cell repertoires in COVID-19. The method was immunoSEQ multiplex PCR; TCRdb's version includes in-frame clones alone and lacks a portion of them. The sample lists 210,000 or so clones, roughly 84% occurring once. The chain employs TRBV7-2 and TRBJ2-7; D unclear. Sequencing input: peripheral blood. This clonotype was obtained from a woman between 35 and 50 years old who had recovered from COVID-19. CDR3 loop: CASSLDNYEQYF. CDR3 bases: TGTGCCAGCAGCTTAGACAACTACGAGCAGTACTTC.